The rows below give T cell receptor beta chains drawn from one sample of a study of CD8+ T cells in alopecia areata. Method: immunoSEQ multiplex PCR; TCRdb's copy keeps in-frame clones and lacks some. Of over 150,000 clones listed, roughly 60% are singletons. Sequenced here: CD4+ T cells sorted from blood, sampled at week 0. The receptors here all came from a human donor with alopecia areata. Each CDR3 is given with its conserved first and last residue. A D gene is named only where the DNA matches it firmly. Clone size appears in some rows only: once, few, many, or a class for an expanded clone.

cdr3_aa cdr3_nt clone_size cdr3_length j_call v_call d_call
CASSLGFYEQYF TGTGCCAGCAGCTTGGGTTTTTACGAGCAGTACTTC . 12 TRBJ2-7 TRBV5-6 .
CASSTYGTGQETQYF TGTGCCAGCAGCACCTACGGGACAGGGCAAGAGACCCAGTACTTC . 15 TRBJ2-5 TRBV7-2 TRBD1
CAISGNGGSPLHF TGTGCCATCAGTGGGAATGGTGGCTCACCCCTCCACTTT . 13 TRBJ1-6 TRBV10-3 .
CASSFASLNTEAFF TGTGCCAGCAGCTTCGCGAGTTTGAACACTGAAGCTTTCTTT few 14 TRBJ1-1 TRBV7-9 .
CSVGQVGGINEQFF TGCAGCGTGGGCCAGGTCGGGGGTATCAATGAGCAGTTCTTC . 14 TRBJ2-1 TRBV29-1 .
CSVCLSSGEQYF TGCAGCGTTTGCCTAAGCTCAGGGGAGCAGTACTTC few 12 TRBJ2-7 TRBV29-1 .
CASSSGQGEQYF TGTGCCAGCTCATCAGGACAGGGGGAGCAGTATTTT . 12 TRBJ2-3 TRBV18 TRBD1
CAWSGQGSEKLFF TGTGCCTGGAGTGGACAGGGGAGTGAAAAACTGTTTTTT . 13 TRBJ1-4 TRBV30 TRBD1
CASSPRDRETQYF TGTGCCAGCAGTCCCCGGGACAGAGAGACCCAGTACTTC . 13 TRBJ2-5 TRBV6-5 TRBD1
CSVGKITGQTYNEQFF TGCAGCGTCGGGAAGATTACAGGACAGACTTACAATGAGCAGTTCTTC . 16 TRBJ2-1 TRBV29-1 .